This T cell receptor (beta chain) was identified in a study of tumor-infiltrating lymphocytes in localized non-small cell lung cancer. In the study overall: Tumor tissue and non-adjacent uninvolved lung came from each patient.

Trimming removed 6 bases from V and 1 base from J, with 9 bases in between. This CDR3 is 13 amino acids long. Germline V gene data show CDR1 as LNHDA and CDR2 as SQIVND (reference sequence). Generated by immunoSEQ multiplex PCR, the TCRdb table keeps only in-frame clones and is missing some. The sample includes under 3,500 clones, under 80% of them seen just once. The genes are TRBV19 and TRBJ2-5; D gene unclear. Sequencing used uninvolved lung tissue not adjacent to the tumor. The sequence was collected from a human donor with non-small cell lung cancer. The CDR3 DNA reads TGTGCCAGTAGCGTTAGACCCCAAGAGACCCAGTACTTC. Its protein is CASSVRPQETQYF.